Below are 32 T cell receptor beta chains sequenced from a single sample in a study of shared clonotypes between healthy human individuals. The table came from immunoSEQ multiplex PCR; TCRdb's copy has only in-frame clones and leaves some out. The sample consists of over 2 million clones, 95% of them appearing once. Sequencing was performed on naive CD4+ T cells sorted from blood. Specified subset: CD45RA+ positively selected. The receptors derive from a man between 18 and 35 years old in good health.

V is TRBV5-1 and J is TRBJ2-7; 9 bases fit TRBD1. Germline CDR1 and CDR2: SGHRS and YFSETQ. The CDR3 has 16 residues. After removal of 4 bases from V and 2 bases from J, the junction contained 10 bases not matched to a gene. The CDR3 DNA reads TGCGCCAGCAGCCCCTCACGGGACAGGGTAACCTACGAGCAGTACTTC. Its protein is CASSPSRDRVTYEQYF.

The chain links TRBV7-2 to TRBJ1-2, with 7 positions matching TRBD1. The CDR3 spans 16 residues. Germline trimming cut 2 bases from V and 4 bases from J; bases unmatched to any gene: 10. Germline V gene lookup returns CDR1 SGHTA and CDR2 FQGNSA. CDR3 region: CASSLSGQAAGYGYTF. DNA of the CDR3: TGTGCCAGCAGCTTATCAGGACAGGCCGCCGGCTATGGCTACACCTTC.

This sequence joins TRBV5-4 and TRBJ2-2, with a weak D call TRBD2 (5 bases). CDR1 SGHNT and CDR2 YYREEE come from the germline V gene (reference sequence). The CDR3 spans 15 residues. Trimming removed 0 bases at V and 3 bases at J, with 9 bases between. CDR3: CASSLDGLYTGELFF. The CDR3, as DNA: TGTGCCAGCAGCTTGGATGGACTTTACACCGGGGAGCTGTTTTTT.

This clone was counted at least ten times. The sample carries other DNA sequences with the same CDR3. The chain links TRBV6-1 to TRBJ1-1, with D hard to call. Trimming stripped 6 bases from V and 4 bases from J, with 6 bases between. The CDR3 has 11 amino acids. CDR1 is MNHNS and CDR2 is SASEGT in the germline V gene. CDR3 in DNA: TGTGCCAGCAGGGGCCGCACTGAAGCTTTCTTT. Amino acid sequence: CASRGRTEAFF.

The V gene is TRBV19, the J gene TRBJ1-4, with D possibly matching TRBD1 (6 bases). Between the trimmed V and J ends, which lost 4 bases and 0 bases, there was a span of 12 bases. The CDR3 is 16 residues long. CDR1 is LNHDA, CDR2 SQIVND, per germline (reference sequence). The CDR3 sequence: CASSTGQKTTNEKLFF. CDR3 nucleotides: TGTGCCAGTAGTACCGGACAGAAAACAACTAATGAAAAACTGTTTTTT.

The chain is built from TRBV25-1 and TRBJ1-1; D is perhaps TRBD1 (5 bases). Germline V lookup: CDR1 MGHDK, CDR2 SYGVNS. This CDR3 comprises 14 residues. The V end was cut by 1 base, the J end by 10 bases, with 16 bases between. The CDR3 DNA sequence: TGTGCCAGCAGTGAATTGGGCACTGGGAGGGGAGCTTTCTTT. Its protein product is CASSELGTGRGAFF.

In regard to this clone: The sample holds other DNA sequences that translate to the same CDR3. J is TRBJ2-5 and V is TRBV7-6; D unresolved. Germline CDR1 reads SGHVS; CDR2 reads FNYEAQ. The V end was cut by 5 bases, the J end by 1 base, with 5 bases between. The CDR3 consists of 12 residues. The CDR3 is CASSPGQETQYF. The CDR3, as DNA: TGTGCCAGCAGCCCCGGCCAAGAGACCCAGTACTTC. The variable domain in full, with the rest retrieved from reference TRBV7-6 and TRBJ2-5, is GAGVSQSPRYKVTKRGQDVALRCDPISGHVSLYWYRQALGQGPEFLTYFNYEAQQDKSGLPNDRFSAERPEGSISTLTIQRTEQRDSAMYRCASSPGQETQYFGPGTRLLVL.

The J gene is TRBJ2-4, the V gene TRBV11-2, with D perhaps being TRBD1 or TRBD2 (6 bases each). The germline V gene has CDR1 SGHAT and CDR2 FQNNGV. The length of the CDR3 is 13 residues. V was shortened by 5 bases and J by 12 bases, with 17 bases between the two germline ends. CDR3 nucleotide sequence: TGTGCCAGCAGCCTTGCAGGAGGGGGACGTCAGTACTTC. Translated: CASSLAGGGRQYF. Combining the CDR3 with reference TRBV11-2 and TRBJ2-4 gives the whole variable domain EAGVAQSPRYKIIEKRQSVAFWCNPISGHATLYWYQQILGQGPKLLIQFQNNGVVDDSQLPKDRFSAERLKGVDSTLKIQPAKLEDSAVYLCASSLAGGGRQYFGAGTRLSVL.

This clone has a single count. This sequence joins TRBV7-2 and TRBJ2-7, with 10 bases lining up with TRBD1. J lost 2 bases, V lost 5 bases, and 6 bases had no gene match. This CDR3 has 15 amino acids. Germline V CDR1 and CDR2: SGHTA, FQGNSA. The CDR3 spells CASSTGQGTTYEQYF. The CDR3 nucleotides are TGTGCCAGCAGCACGGGACAGGGGACGACCTACGAGCAGTACTTC.

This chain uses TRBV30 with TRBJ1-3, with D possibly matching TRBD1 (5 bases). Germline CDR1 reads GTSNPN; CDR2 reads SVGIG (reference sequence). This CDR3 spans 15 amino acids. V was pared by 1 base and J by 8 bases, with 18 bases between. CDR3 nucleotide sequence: TGTGCCTGGAGTGCCAAACTAAGGGGAATGGACACCATATATTTT. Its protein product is CAWSAKLRGMDTIYF.

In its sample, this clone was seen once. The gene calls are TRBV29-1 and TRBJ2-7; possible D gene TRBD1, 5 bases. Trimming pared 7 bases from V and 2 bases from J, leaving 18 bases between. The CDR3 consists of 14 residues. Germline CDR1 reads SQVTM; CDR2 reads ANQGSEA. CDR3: CSAATNRLAYEQYF. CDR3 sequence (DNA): TGCAGCGCCGCGACCAACAGGCTGGCCTACGAGCAGTACTTC.

The CDR3 is CASRLASGSFDIQYF. Written as DNA, the CDR3 is TGTGCAAGTCGCTTAGCTAGCGGGAGTTTTGACATTCAGTACTTC. This rearrangement joins TRBV12-2 to TRBJ2-4; the DNA was not used to check the table's D call, TRBD2. TRBV12-2 is classified as a pseudogene. The CDR3 runs 15 residues.

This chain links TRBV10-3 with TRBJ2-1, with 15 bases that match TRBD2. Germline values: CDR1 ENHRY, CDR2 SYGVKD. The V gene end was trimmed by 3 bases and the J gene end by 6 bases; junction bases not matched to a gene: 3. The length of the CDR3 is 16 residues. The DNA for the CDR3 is TGTGCCATCAGTGAAGGACTAGCGGGAGGGTCCAATGAGCAGTTCTTC. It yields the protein CAISEGLAGGSNEQFF.

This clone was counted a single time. The CDR3 bases are TGTGCCAGCAGCTTTACGGGGCAGGGGAACCGATATAGCAATCAGCCCCAGCATTTT. Translated, it gives CASSFTGQGNRYSNQPQHF. The chain links TRBV7-9 to TRBJ1-5; a possible D gene is TRBD1 (6 bases). This CDR3 is built from 19 residues. The V gene's germline CDR1 is SEHNR and CDR2 FQNEAQ (reference sequence). The ends were cut back, 3 bases at V and 0 bases at J, with 21 bases in the middle.

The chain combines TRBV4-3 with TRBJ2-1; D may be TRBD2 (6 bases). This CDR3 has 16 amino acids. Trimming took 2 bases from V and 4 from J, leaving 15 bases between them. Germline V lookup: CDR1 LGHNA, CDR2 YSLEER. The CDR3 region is CASSQLRLDGYNEQFF. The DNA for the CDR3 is TGCGCCAGCAGCCAACTTCGACTAGACGGTTACAATGAGCAGTTCTTC.

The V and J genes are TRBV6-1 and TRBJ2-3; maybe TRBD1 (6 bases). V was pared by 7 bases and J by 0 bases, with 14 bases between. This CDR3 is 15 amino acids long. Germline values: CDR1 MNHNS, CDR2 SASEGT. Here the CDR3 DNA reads TGTGCCAGCACCCAGGGGTCCGCTAGCACAGATACGCAGTATTTT. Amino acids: CASTQGSASTDTQYF.

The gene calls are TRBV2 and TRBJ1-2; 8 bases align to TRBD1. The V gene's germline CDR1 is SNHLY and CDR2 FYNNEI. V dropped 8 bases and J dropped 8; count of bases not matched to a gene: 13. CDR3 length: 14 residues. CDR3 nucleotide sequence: TGTGCCAGCGTATGGGACAGGAGGCTAGCGGGCTACACCTTC. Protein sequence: CASVWDRRLAGYTF.

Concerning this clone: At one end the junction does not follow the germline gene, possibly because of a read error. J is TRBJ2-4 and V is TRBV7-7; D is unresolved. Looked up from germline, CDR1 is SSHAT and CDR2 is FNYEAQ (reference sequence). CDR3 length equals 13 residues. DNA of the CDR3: TGTGCTAGCAGCTTCCGACTCCAAAACATTCAGTACTTC. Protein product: CASSFRLQNIQYF.

The CDR3 region has the DNA TGCGCCAGCAGCCCTCAGGGACTAGCGAACCAAGAGACCCAGTACTTC. This gives the protein CASSPQGLANQETQYF. V and J are TRBV4-1 and TRBJ2-5; 10 bases are a match to TRBD2. Trimming took 4 bases from V and 0 from J; bases not matched to a gene: 5. Germline V CDR1 and CDR2: MGHRA, YSYEKL. This CDR3 has 16 amino acids.

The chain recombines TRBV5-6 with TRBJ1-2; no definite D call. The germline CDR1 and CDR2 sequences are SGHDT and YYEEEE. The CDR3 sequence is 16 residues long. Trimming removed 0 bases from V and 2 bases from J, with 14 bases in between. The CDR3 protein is CASSLAGLSGNYGYTF. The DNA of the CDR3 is TGTGCCAGCAGCTTGGCCGGTTTGTCCGGGAACTATGGCTACACCTTC. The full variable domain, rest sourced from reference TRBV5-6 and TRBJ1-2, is DAGVTQSPTHLIKTRGQQVTLRCSPKSGHDTVSWYQQALGQGPQFIFQYYEEEERQRGNFPDRFSGHQFPNYSSELNVNALLLGDSALYLCASSLAGLSGNYGYTFGSGTRLTVV.

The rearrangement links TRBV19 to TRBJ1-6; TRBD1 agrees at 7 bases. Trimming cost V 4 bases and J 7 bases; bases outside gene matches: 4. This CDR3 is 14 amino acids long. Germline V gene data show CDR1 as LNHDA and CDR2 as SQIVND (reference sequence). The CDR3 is CASSTGQTNSPLHF. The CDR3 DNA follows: TGTGCCAGTAGTACGGGACAGACAAATTCACCCCTCCACTTT.

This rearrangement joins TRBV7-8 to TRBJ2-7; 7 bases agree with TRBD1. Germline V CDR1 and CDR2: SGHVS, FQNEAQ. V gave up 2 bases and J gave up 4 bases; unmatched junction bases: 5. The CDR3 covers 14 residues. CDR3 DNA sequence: TGTGCCAGCAGCTTAAGCAAGGGGGCTTACGAGCAGTACTTC. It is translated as CASSLSKGAYEQYF.

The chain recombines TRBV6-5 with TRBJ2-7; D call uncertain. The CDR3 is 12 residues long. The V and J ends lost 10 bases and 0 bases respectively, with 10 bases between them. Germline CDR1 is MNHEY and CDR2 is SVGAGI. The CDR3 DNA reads TGTGCCACGGGTGACACCTCCTACGAGCAGTACTTC. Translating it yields CATGDTSYEQYF.

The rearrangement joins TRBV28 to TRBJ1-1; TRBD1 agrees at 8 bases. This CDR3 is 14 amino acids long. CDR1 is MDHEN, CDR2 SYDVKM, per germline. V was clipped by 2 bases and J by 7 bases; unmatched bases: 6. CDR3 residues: CASSLQGAAGEAFF. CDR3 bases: TGTGCCAGCAGTTTACAGGGGGCCGCAGGTGAAGCTTTCTTT.

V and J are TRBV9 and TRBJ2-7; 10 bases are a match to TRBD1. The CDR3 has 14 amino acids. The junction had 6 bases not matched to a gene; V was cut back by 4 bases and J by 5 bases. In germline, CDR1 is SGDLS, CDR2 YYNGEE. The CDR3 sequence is CASSPGTGVNEQYF. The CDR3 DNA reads TGTGCCAGCAGCCCAGGGACAGGGGTGAACGAGCAGTACTTC. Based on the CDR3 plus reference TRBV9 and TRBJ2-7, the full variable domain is DSGVTQTPKHLITATGQRVTLRCSPRSGDLSVYWYQQSLDQGLQFLIQYYNGEERAKGNILERFSAQQFPDLHSELNLSSLELGDSALYFCASSPGTGVNEQYFGPGTRLTVT.

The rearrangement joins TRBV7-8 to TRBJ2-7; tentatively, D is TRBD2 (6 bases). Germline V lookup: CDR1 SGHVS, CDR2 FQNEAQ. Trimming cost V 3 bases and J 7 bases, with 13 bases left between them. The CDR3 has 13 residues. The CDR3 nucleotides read TGTGCCAGCAGCTTGGAGGGTCTCTGGGAGCAGTACTTC. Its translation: CASSLEGLWEQYF. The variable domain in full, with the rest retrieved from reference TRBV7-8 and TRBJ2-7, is GAGVSQSPRYKVAKRGQDVALRCDPISGHVSLFWYQQALGQGPEFLTYFQNEAQLDKSGLPSDRFFAERPEGSVSTLKIQRTQQEDSAVYLCASSLEGLWEQYFGPGTRLTVT.

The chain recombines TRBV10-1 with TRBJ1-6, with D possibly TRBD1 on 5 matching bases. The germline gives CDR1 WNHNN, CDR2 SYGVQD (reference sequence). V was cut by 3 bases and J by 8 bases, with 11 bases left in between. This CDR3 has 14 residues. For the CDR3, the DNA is TGCGCCAGCAGTGAATCGACAGCGGATTCACCCCTCCACTTT. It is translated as CASSESTADSPLHF.

The CDR3 spells CASSLRAGHTEAFF. The CDR3 nucleotides read TGTGCCAGCAGCTTACGTGCGGGGCACACTGAAGCTTTCTTT. The rearrangement joins TRBV7-2 to TRBJ1-1; the D gene is possibly TRBD1 (5 bases). This CDR3 has 14 amino acids. Looked up from germline, CDR1 is SGHTA and CDR2 is FQGNSA. Trimming removed 2 bases at V and 3 bases at J, with 10 bases between.

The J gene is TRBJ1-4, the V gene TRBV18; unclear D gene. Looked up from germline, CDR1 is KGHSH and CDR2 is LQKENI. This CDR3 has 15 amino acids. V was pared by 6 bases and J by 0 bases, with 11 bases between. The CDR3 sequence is CASSQDGATNEKLFF. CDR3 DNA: TGTGCCAGCTCGCAAGACGGAGCAACTAATGAAAAACTGTTTTTT.

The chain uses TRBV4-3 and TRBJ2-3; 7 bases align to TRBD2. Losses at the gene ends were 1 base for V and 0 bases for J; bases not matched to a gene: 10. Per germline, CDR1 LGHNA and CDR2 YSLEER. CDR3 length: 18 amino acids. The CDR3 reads CASSQGTSGTPSTDTQYF. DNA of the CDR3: TGCGCCAGCAGCCAAGGGACTAGTGGGACCCCTAGCACAGATACGCAGTATTTT.

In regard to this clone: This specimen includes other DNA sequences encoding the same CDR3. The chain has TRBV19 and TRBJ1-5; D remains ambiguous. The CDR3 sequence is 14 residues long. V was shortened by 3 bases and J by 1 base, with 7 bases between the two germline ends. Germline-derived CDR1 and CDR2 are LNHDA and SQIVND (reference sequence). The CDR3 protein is CASSISGSNQPQHF. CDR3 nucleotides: TGTGCCAGTAGTATCTCTGGAAGCAATCAGCCCCAGCATTTT.

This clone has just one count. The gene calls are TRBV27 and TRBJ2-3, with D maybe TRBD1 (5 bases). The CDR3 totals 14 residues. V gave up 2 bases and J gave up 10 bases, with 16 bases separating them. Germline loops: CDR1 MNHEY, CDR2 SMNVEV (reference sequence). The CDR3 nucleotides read TGTGCCAGCAGTTTACTTCGACAGAGCCAAGCGCAGTATTTT. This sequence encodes CASSLLRQSQAQYF.